Below, one TCR beta chain is given with its context. This sample is drawn from a study of blood T cell repertoires in COVID-19. Looking at the study overall: Collection of acute and convalescent COVID-19 samples took place in the United States, Italy and Spain. T cells, B-cell-depleted T cells, or PBMCs supplied cDNA or gDNA.

Profiling relied on immunoSEQ multiplex PCR, and the TCRdb table lists in-frame clones only, not all of them. The repertoire holds 380,000 or so clones, 70% to 90% seen once, with 7.1% in the top ten. J was trimmed by 0 bases and V by 8 bases; bases with no gene match: 11. Germline V gene data show CDR1 as SNHLY and CDR2 as FYNNEI. The CDR3 has 16 amino acids. In Seattle, patients joined the study during active infection and were tracked longitudinally. The clonotype originates from a woman between 55 and 75 years old with COVID-19, enrolled during active disease. V gene TRBV2 combines with J gene TRBJ2-5; 8 positions match TRBD2. Sequenced material: peripheral blood. The CDR3 spells CASSGAGGYYQETQYF. In DNA, the CDR3 is TGTGCCAGCTCAGGGGCGGGGGGCTATTACCAAGAGACCCAGTACTTC.